The T cell receptor beta chain described here comes from a study of response to subunit inactivated influenza vaccine. This clonotype was detected only a few times. Germline trimming cut 3 bases from V and 3 bases from J; bases unmatched to any gene: 10. There are 16 residues in the CDR3. Per germline, CDR1 SGHRS and CDR2 YFSETQ. One entry per CDR3 protein results from TCRdb running MiXCR on the RT-PCR reads. In the table there are more than 450,000 distinct CDR3 sequences, less than 10% of which are singletons. Sequenced here: PBMCs from blood, sampled 23 months after vaccination. This chain links TRBV5-1 with TRBJ2-7; 9 positions agree with TRBD2. The receptor's source is a man aged 45 to 70 who received an inactivated influenza vaccine. CDR3 nucleotides: TGCGCCAGCAGCTCCCAGCAAGCGGGAGGAGTCTACGAGCAGTACTTC. Its translation: CASSSQQAGGVYEQYF.